Listed here are 12 T cell receptor beta chains from one sample, sequenced in a study of early T cells in non-severe SARS-CoV-2 infection (dated by TCRdb to 2020 to 2022). Receptor libraries were prepared by 5' RACE. Sequencer: NextSeq 500. TCRdb passed the public sequencing reads through fastp at Q25 and MiXCR, retaining productive beta sequences. CDR3 protein sequences are deduplicated, and each keeps its most common genes and DNA. This sample is represented by about 21,000 distinct CDR3 sequences; approximately 4.3% of them were singletons. The top ten clones comprise less than 6% of the sample. Sequenced input: whole blood. These TCRs come from an adult who was a healthcare worker with PCR-confirmed SARS-CoV-2 infection or an uninfected control (not recorded which).

By frequency in the sample, this clonotype is medium-sized. The chain couples TRBV6-6 to TRBJ1-2, with D unclear. This CDR3 is 14 amino acids long. Looked up from germline, CDR1 is MNHNY and CDR2 is SVGAGI (reference sequence). The ends were cut back, 0 bases at V and 4 bases at J, with 9 bases in the middle. CDR3 sequence reads: CASSYSSSLYGYTF. The DNA of the CDR3 is TGTGCCAGCAGTTACTCGAGCAGCCTCTATGGCTACACCTTC.

V and J are TRBV27 and TRBJ2-4, with a possible D match to TRBD2 (5 bases). CDR1 is MNHEY and CDR2 is SMNVEV in the germline V gene (reference sequence). V was pared by 2 bases and J by 3 bases, with 8 bases between. CDR3 length equals 14 residues. The DNA of the CDR3 is TGTGCCAGCAGTTTAAGAGAGGGCAAAAACATTCAGTACTTC. Its protein is CASSLREGKNIQYF.

J is TRBJ1-2 and V is TRBV28, with TRBD1 matching over 9 bases. The CDR3 is 15 amino acids. CDR1 MDHEN and CDR2 SYDVKM come from the germline V gene. V was pared by 4 bases and J by 6 bases, with 9 bases of the junction left unmatched. The CDR3 here is CASSSLGQGVDGYTF. The CDR3 region has the DNA TGTGCCAGCAGTTCCTTGGGACAGGGAGTGGATGGCTACACCTTC.

This clonotype appeared many times. Here the CDR3 reads CSVDFVVSPDTQYF. For the CDR3, the DNA is TGCAGCGTTGACTTCGTTGTGAGTCCAGATACGCAGTATTTT. The chain is built from TRBV29-1 and TRBJ2-3; D unclear. Between the trimmed V and J ends, which lost 3 bases and 4 bases, there was a span of 14 bases. The CDR3 loop spans 14 amino acids. In germline, CDR1 is SQVTM, CDR2 ANQGSEA.

In its sample, this clonotype is medium-sized (0.01 to 0.1%). The chain uses TRBV20-1 and TRBJ1-2; D might be TRBD1 (5 bases). This CDR3 has 13 residues. V was pared by 6 bases and J by 2 bases, with 13 bases between. Germline V gene sequence: CDR1 DFQATT, CDR2 SNEGSKA (reference sequence). As DNA, the CDR3 is TGCAGTGCCTGGGACTTAGTAAACTATGGCTACACCTTC. Encoded protein: CSAWDLVNYGYTF.

This clonotype was picked up many times. The J gene is TRBJ2-2, the V gene TRBV7-6; 10 positions agree with TRBD2. CDR3 length equals 16 residues. With V trimmed by 0 bases and J by 4 bases, 2 bases remained unmatched. Germline V gives CDR1 SGHVS, CDR2 FNYEAQ. CDR3 sequence reads: CASSLAEREGTGELFF. CDR3 nucleotide sequence: TGTGCCAGCAGCTTAGCCGAGCGGGAGGGCACCGGGGAGCTGTTTTTT.

This clonotype ranks as medium-sized. The gene calls are TRBV7-9 and TRBJ2-6; TRBD1 agrees at 7 bases. Germline V lookup: CDR1 SEHNR, CDR2 FQNEAQ (reference sequence). The CDR3 covers 18 residues. Trimming removed 5 bases from V and 0 bases from J; junction bases left unmatched: 10. Written as DNA, the CDR3 is TGTGCCAGCAGCACCCGACAGGGAAGAAACTCTGGGGCCAACGTCCTGACTTTC. Residues: CASSTRQGRNSGANVLTF.

This clonotype was seen more than once but under ten times. V usage is TRBV11-2 and J usage is TRBJ2-1; 9 positions match TRBD1. The CDR3 is made up of 16 amino acids. The trim removed 5 bases at V and 1 base at J, leaving 6 bases unmatched. The V gene's germline CDR1 is SGHAT and CDR2 FQNNGV. The CDR3 DNA follows: TGTGCCAGCAGCGCCCGGGACAGGGTTTCCTACAATGAGCAGTTCTTC. This translates into CASSARDRVSYNEQFF.

The table lists this clonotype with many counts. The chain uses TRBV20-1 and TRBJ1-1, with no clear D. The germline V gene has CDR1 DFQATT and CDR2 SNEGSKA (reference sequence). V was cut by 6 bases and J by 2 bases, with 13 bases left in between. The CDR3 contains 13 residues. CDR3 bases: TGCAGTGCAAGGGTACAGCCTAACACTGAAGCTTTCTTT. It encodes CSARVQPNTEAFF.

This rearrangement joins TRBV30 to TRBJ1-3, with a possible D match to TRBD1 (5 bases). V was trimmed by 5 bases and J by 1 base, leaving 9 bases between them. CDR1 is GTSNPN and CDR2 is SVGIG in the germline V gene (reference sequence). This CDR3 is 13 amino acids long. This CDR3 is CAWQGSSGNTIYF. CDR3 DNA sequence: TGTGCCTGGCAGGGCTCGTCTGGAAACACCATATATTTT.

This clonotype has a handful of counts. The rearrangement links TRBV20-1 to TRBJ2-7, with D tentatively TRBD1 (6 bases). The germline CDR1 and CDR2 sequences are DFQATT and SNEGSKA (reference sequence). This CDR3 comprises 13 residues. Trimming stripped 3 bases from V and 6 bases from J, with 15 bases between. The CDR3 DNA reads TGCAGTGCTAGCCAGGGCAGGGGATTCGAGCAGTACTTC. This gives the protein CSASQGRGFEQYF.

In its sample, this clonotype was seen a few times. This chain joins TRBV11-2 and TRBJ2-2; D not certain. Deletions cut 1 base from V and 6 bases from J, with 9 bases between. Germline loops: CDR1 SGHAT, CDR2 FQNNGV. The CDR3 covers 14 residues. In nucleotides, the CDR3 is TGTGCCAGCAGCTTAGCCCCCCCGTCCGGGGAGCTGTTTTTT. This gives the protein CASSLAPPSGELFF. Together with reference TRBV11-2 and TRBJ2-2, the CDR3 gives the full variable domain: EAGVAQSPRYKIIEKRQSVAFWCNPISGHATLYWYQQILGQGPKLLIQFQNNGVVDDSQLPKDRFSAERLKGVDSTLKIQPAKLEDSAVYLCASSLAPPSGELFFGEGSRLTVL.